The clone carrying this T cell receptor beta chain was counted once. As yet, its antigen is unknown. No conserved phenylalanine or tryptophan is present at the end of the CDR3, so a read error is the likely explanation. The sample originates from a study of read filtering for tumor transcriptome and immune sequencing. Study-level information: Revised staging placed 8 patients in R-ISS I, 15 to 20 in II, 6 or 7 in III.

Study results and limitations: The CD138-negative fraction was mixed bone marrow immune cells, not pure T cells.

Trimming stripped 5 bases from V and 5 bases from J, with 6 bases between. This CDR3 region has 11 residues. This library used roughly 430 ng RNA and molecular barcoded adaptors spanning alpha/delta and beta/gamma chains. TCRdb re-called the reads through MiXCR, storing one row per CDR3 protein. The repertoire holds over 50,000 distinct CDR3 sequences, with approximately 18% as singletons. Sequencing was performed on a population of CD138-negative cells sorted from bone marrow. The chain has TRBV12-3 or TRBV12-4 and TRBJ2-5, with D unclear. This TCR was recovered from a donor aged 40 or older with multiple myeloma. This CDR3 reads CASSLRETQYL. In DNA form, the CDR3 reads TGTGCCAGCAGTCTCAGGGAGACCCAGTACTTG.